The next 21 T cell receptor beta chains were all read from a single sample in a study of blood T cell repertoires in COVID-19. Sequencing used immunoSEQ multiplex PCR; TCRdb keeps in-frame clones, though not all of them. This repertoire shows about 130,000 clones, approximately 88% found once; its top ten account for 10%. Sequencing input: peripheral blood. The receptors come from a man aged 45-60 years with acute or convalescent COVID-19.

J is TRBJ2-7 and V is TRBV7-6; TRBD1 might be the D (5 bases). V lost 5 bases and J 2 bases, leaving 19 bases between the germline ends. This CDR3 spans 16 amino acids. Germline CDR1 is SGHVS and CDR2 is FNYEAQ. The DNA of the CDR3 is TGTGCCAGCAGCCGGAAGCAGGGCCTCTCACCCTACGAGCAGTACTTC. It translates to CASSRKQGLSPYEQYF.

The CDR3 reads CAWSGQGSEKLFF. For the CDR3, the DNA is TGTGCCTGGAGTGGTCAGGGTAGTGAAAAACTGTTTTTT. The rearrangement links TRBV30 to TRBJ1-4; possible D gene TRBD1, 5 bases. Between the trimmed V and J ends, which lost 1 base and 7 bases, there was a span of 10 bases. The CDR3 is made up of 13 amino acids. CDR1 is GTSNPN, CDR2 SVGIG, per germline (reference sequence).

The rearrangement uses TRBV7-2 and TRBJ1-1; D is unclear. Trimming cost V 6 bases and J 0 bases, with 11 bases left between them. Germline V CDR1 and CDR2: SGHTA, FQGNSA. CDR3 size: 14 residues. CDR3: CASSLFLVNTEAFF. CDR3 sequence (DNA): TGTGCCAGCAGTCTTTTCCTAGTGAACACTGAAGCTTTCTTT.

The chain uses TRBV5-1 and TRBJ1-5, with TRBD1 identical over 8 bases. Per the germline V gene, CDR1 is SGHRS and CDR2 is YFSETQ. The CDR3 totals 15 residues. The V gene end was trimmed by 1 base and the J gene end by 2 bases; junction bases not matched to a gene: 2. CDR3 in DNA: TGCGCCAGCAGCTTGCTGGGACAGGGCAATCAGCCCCAGCATTTT. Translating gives CASSLLGQGNQPQHF.

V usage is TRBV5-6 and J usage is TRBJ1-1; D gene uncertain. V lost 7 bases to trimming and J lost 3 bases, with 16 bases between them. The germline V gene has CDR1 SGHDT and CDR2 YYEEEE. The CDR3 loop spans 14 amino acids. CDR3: CASQTRGRYTEAFF. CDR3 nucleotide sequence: TGTGCCAGCCAGACCCGCGGGAGGTACACTGAAGCTTTCTTT. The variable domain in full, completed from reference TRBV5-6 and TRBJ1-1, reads DAGVTQSPTHLIKTRGQQVTLRCSPKSGHDTVSWYQQALGQGPQFIFQYYEEEERQRGNFPDRFSGHQFPNYSSELNVNALLLGDSALYLCASQTRGRYTEAFFGQGTRLTVV.

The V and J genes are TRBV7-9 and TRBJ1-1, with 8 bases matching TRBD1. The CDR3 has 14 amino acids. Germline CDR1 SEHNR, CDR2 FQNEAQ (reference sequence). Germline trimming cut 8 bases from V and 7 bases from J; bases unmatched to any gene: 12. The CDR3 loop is CASRYDRGGDEAFF. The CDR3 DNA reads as TGTGCCAGCCGCTATGACAGGGGCGGGGATGAAGCTTTCTTT.

In nucleotides, the CDR3 is TGTGCCATCAGTCCAAGAGGGCCAGGGGCGGGTGATCAGCCCCAGCATTTT. It is translated as CAISPRGPGAGDQPQHF. V and J are TRBV10-3 and TRBJ1-5; possibly TRBD1 for D (6 bases). V was cut by 5 bases and J by 5 bases, with 22 bases left in between. CDR3 length: 17 residues. Germline CDR1 ENHRY, CDR2 SYGVKD.

DNA of the CDR3: TGCGCCAGCAGCCAAGATGGGGACAGGGTTAGGAATGGACTGTTTTTT. Its translation: CASSQDGDRVRNGLFF. This chain uses TRBV4-1 with TRBJ1-4; 9 bases align to TRBD1. This CDR3 has 16 amino acids. Germline V CDR1 and CDR2: MGHRA, YSYEKL. With 0 bases clipped from V and 13 bases from J, the junction kept 12 bases outside the gene matches.

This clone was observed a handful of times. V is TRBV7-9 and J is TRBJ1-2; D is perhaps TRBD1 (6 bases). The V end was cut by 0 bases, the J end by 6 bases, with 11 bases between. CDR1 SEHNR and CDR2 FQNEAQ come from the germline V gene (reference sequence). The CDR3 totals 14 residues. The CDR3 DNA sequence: TGTGCCAGCAGCTTAGCTGGACAGAGCCATGGCTACACCTTC. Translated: CASSLAGQSHGYTF. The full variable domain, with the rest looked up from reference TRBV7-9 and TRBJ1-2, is DTGVSQNPRHKITKRGQNVTFRCDPISEHNRLYWYRQTLGQGPEFLTYFQNEAQLEKSRLLSDRFSAERPKGSFSTLEIQRTEQGDSAMYLCASSLAGQSHGYTFGSGTRLTVV.

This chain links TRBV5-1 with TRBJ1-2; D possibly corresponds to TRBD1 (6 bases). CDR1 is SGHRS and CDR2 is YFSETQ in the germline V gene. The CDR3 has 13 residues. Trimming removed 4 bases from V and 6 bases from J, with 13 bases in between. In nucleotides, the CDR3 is TGCGCCAGCAGCCTAACAGGGTTGGATGGCTACACCTTC. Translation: CASSLTGLDGYTF.

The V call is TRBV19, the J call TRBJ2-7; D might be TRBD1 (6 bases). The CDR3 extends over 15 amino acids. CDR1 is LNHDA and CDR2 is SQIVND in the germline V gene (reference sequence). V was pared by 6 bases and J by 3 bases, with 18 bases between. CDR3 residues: CASSSSGTPIYEQYF. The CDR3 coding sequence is TGTGCCAGTAGCTCCTCCGGGACACCCATCTACGAGCAGTACTTC.

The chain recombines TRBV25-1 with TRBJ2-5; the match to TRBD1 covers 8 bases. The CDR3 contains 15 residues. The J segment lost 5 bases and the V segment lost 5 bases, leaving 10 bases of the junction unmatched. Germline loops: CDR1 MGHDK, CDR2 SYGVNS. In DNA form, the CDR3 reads TGTGCCAGCAGTAAAACGACAGGGGTCATGGAGACCCAGTACTTC. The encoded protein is CASSKTTGVMETQYF.

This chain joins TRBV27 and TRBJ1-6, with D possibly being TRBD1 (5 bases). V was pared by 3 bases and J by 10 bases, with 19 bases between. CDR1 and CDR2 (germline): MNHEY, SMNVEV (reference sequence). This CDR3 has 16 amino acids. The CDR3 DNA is TGTGCCAGCAGTTTTCCCATTTCTGGGGCTCCGTCACCCCTCCACTTT. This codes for CASSFPISGAPSPLHF.

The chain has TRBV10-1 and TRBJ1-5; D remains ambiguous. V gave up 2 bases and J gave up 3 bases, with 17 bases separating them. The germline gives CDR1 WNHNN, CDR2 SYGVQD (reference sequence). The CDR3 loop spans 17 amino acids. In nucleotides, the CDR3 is TGCGCCAGCAGTGAGGGAGGAGGGAGATGGGACAATCAGCCCCAGCATTTT. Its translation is CASSEGGGRWDNQPQHF.

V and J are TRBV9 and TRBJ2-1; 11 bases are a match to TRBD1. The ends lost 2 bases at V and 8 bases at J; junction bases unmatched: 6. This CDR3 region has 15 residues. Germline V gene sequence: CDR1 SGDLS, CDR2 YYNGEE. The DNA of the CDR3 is TGTGCCAGCAGCGTCCGGGACAGGGGGTTTGATGAGCAGTTCTTC. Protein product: CASSVRDRGFDEQFF. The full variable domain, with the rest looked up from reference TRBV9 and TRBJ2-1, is DSGVTQTPKHLITATGQRVTLRCSPRSGDLSVYWYQQSLDQGLQFLIQYYNGEERAKGNILERFSAQQFPDLHSELNLSSLELGDSALYFCASSVRDRGFDEQFFGPGTRLTVL.

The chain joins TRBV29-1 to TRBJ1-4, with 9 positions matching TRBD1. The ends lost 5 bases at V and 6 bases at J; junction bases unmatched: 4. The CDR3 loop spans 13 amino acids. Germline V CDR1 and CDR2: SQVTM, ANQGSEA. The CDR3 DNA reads TGCAGCGTTCGTACAGGGGGCTATGAAAAACTGTTTTTT. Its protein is CSVRTGGYEKLFF.

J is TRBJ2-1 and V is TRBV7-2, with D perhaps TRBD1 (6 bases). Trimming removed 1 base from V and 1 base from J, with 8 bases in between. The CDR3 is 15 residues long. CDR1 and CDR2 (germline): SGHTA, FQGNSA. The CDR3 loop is CASSLDRVSYNEQFF. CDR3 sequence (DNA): TGTGCCAGCAGCTTAGACAGGGTGTCCTACAATGAGCAGTTCTTC.

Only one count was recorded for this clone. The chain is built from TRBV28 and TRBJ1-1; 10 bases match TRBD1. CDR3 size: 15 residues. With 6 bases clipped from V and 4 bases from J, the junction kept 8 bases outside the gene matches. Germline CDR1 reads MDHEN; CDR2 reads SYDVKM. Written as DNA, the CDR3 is TGTGCCAGCAGACCCCTGACAGGGGGCGTCACTGAAGCTTTCTTT. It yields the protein CASRPLTGGVTEAFF.

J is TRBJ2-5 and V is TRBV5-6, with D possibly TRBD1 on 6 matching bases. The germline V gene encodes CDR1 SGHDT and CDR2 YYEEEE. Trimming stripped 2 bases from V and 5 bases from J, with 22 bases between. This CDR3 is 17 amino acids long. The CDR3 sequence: CASSLGVGARVLETQYF. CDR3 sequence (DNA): TGTGCCAGCAGCTTAGGAGTGGGGGCGAGGGTCCTGGAGACCCAGTACTTC.

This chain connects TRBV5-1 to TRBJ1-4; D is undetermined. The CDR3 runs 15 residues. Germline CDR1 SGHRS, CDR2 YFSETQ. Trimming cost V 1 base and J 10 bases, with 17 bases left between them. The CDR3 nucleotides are TGCGCCAGCAGCTTGAGCGGGGAACGGACGGGAAAACTGTTTTTT. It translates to CASSLSGERTGKLFF.

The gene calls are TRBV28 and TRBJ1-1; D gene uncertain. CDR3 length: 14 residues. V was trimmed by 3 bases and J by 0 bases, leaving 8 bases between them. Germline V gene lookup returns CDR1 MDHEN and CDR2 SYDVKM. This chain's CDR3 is CASSFLRVNTEAFF. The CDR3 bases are TGTGCCAGCAGTTTCCTGCGGGTGAACACTGAAGCTTTCTTT.